What follows are 6 T cell receptor beta chains derived from one specimen sequenced in a study of blood T cell repertoires in COVID-19. Repertoires were generated with immunoSEQ multiplex PCR, while TCRdb's copy carries only in-frame clones and drops some. The sample contains fewer than 650,000 clones, roughly nine tenths of which appear only once. The sample comprised peripheral blood. These receptors were collected from a woman between 45 and 60 years old with COVID-19, enrolled during active disease.

About this clone itself: Other DNA sequences in the same sample also yield this CDR3. The chain carries TRBV29-1 and TRBJ2-5, with a possible D match to TRBD1 (6 bases). CDR1 is SQVTM, CDR2 ANQGSEA, per germline. Trimming cost V 3 bases and J 1 base, with 9 bases left between them. The CDR3 has 13 amino acids. In DNA form, the CDR3 reads TGCAGCGTTGATAGAGGGGGCCAAGAGACCCAGTACTTC. Translated, it gives CSVDRGGQETQYF.

The V and J genes are TRBV19 and TRBJ2-7, with D maybe TRBD1 (5 bases). Germline V gene data show CDR1 as LNHDA and CDR2 as SQIVND (reference sequence). Trimming took 4 bases from V and 7 from J, leaving 8 bases between them. This CDR3 comprises 11 residues. The CDR3 region has the DNA TGTGCCAGTAGTACCCAGGGTGAGCAGTACTTC. This gives the protein CASSTQGEQYF.

V is TRBV5-1 and J is TRBJ2-3, with 9 bases matching TRBD2. V shed 7 bases and J 5 bases; nucleotides not matched to a gene: 8. There are 14 residues in the CDR3. CDR1 SGHRS and CDR2 YFSETQ come from the germline V gene. The CDR3 DNA is TGCGCCAGCTCCGCGGGGGGGAGGGGAGATACGCAGTATTTT. Its protein is CASSAGGRGDTQYF.

The rearrangement links TRBV10-3 to TRBJ2-3, with 12 bases aligning to TRBD2. This CDR3 spans 15 amino acids. Unmatched junction bases numbered 1, after V lost 6 bases and J lost 0 bases. Germline lookup yields CDR1 ENHRY and CDR2 SYGVKD. DNA of the CDR3: TGTGCCATCAGCACTAGCGGGGGGAGCACAGATACGCAGTATTTT. It yields the protein CAISTSGGSTDTQYF.

J is TRBJ1-1 and V is TRBV5-4, with 7 bases fitting TRBD1. Germline V gene lookup returns CDR1 SGHNT and CDR2 YYREEE (reference sequence). The CDR3 extends over 13 amino acids. J lost 7 bases, V lost 2 bases, and 5 bases had no gene match. For the CDR3, the DNA is TGTGCCAGCAGCTTTACAGGGGAGGATGAAGCTTTCTTT. The encoded protein is CASSFTGEDEAFF. Combining the CDR3 with reference TRBV5-4 and TRBJ1-1 gives the whole variable domain ETGVTQSPTHLIKTRGQQVTLRCSSQSGHNTVSWYQQALGQGPQFIFQYYREEENGRGNFPPRFSGLQFPNYSSELNVNALELDDSALYLCASSFTGEDEAFFGQGTRLTVV.

This chain connects TRBV5-1 to TRBJ1-3; D not resolved. Trimming shortened V by 0 bases and J by 0 bases, and 10 bases separated the two germline ends. This CDR3 spans 16 amino acids. Germline V gene sequence: CDR1 SGHRS, CDR2 YFSETQ. The CDR3 spells CASSLDTRGSGNTIYF. The DNA of the CDR3 is TGCGCCAGCAGCTTGGATACTCGGGGCTCTGGAAACACCATATATTTT.